The rows below give T cell receptor beta chains drawn from one sample of a study of OX40 agonist ivuxolimab in advanced cancers. Data came from immunoSEQ multiplex PCR; TCRdb stores just in-frame clones and leaves some out. The sample has 11,000 or so clones; 70% to 90% are singletons. This material consisted of CD4+ or CD8+ T cells sorted from blood, taken in a trial of the OX40 agonist ivuxolimab. The receptors stem from an adult with an advanced solid tumor such as melanoma, head and neck, liver or kidney cancer. Each CDR3 is given with its conserved first and last residue. Each record gives: V gene, J gene, clone size, D gene, CDR3 protein, CDR3 DNA. A D gene is named only where the DNA matches it firmly. Some rows mark clone size as missing; the rest say once, few, many or name a class of expanded clone.

TRBV29-1,TRBJ2-3,-,-,CSAAGGQGVTDTQYF,TGCAGCGCGGCCGGCGGCCAGGGAGTCACAGATACGCAGTATTTT
TRBV27,TRBJ2-7,-,-,CASSLFPGSSYEQYF,TGTGCCAGCAGTTTATTCCCAGGGAGCTCCTACGAGCAGTACTTC
TRBV6-1,TRBJ2-7,-,-,CASSDGWGYEQYF,TGTGCCAGCAGTGATGGGTGGGGCTACGAGCAGTACTTC
TRBV27,TRBJ2-3,-,TRBD1,CASSRYSGTGSTDTQYF,TGTGCCAGCAGCCGCTACTCCGGGACAGGTAGCACAGATACGCAGTATTTT
TRBV7-9,TRBJ1-2,large,-,CASSLGGSNYGYTF,TGTGCCAGCAGCTTAGGCGGATCTAACTATGGCTACACCTTC
TRBV27,TRBJ1-4,-,TRBD1,CASSSGQTDEKLFF,TGTGCCAGCAGTTCGGGACAGACGGATGAAAAACTGTTTTTT
TRBV19,TRBJ2-7,few,TRBD1,CASSDRGYYEQYF,TGTGCCAGTAGCGACAGGGGTTACTACGAGCAGTACTTC
TRBV7-6,TRBJ2-1,-,-,CASSLAFSYNEQFF,TGTGCCAGCAGCTTAGCGTTCTCCTACAATGAGCAGTTCTTC
TRBV7-9,TRBJ2-3,-,-,CASSPGPASDTQYF,TGTGCCAGCAGCCCGGGACCGGCATCAGATACGCAGTATTTT
TRBV7-6,TRBJ1-5,-,-,CASSLAGIRQPQHF,TGTGCCAGCAGCTTAGCAGGGATTAGACAGCCCCAGCATTTT
TRBV27,TRBJ1-3,-,-,CASSLTGLSGNTIYF,TGTGCCAGCAGTTTAACAGGGTTGTCTGGAAACACCATATATTTT
TRBV28,TRBJ1-4,-,-,CASSLQGNNEKLFF,TGTGCCAGCAGTCTCCAGGGGAATAATGAAAAACTGTTTTTT
TRBV15,TRBJ2-7,-,TRBD1,CATSRDRSRGPDEQYF,TGTGCCACCAGCAGAGATAGGAGCAGGGGGCCTGACGAGCAGTACTTC
TRBV27,TRBJ1-1,-,-,CASSLGHNTEAFF,TGTGCCAGCAGCCTGGGACATAACACTGAAGCTTTCTTT
TRBV5-8,TRBJ1-4,-,-,CASRKADREKLFF,TGTGCCAGCAGAAAAGCAGACAGGGAAAAACTGTTTTTT
TRBV16,TRBJ1-2,-,-,CASSHAVGYGYTF,TGTGCCAGCAGCCATGCAGTTGGCTATGGCTACACCTTC
TRBV7-9,TRBJ2-7,-,-,CASSPMGAGEQYF,TGTGCCAGCAGCCCGATGGGGGCTGGGGAGCAGTACTTC
TRBV25-1,TRBJ1-1,-,-,CASSEPAGPNAEAFF,TGTGCCAGCAGTGAGCCGGCGGGCCCGAACGCTGAAGCTTTCTTT
TRBV9,TRBJ2-1,-,-,CASSPSGGDNEQFF,TGTGCCAGCAGCCCCTCGGGTGGCGACAATGAGCAGTTCTTC
TRBV4-1,TRBJ2-1,once,TRBD2,CASSHPAGVYNEQFF,TGCGCCAGCAGCCATCCAGCGGGAGTATACAATGAGCAGTTCTTC
TRBV2,TRBJ2-3,-,-,CASSWIGDTQYF,TGTGCCAGCAGTTGGATTGGAGATACGCAGTATTTT
TRBV4-3,TRBJ1-1,large,-,CASSQSTGSDTEAFF,TGCGCCAGCAGCCAGTCAACAGGGTCGGATACTGAAGCTTTCTTT
TRBV7-9,TRBJ2-1,-,-,CASTVPNEQFF,TGTGCCAGCACGGTCCCCAATGAGCAGTTCTTC
TRBV27,TRBJ2-7,-,TRBD2,CASSLGTSGRPELYEQYF,TGTGCCAGCAGTTTAGGAACTAGCGGGAGGCCCGAACTCTACGAGCAGTACTTC
TRBV5-4,TRBJ1-4,once,-,CASSRDGTNEKLFF,TGTGCCAGCAGCCGGGACGGCACTAATGAAAAACTGTTTTTT
TRBV6-6,TRBJ2-2,-,-,CATSDVPSTGELFF,TGTGCCACCTCCGACGTTCCTTCGACTGGGGAGCTGTTTTTT
TRBV7-9,TRBJ1-3,once,-,CASSSHQGGDPGNTIYF,TGTGCCAGCAGCTCCCACCAAGGAGGGGACCCTGGAAACACCATATATTTT
TRBV28,TRBJ2-7,few,-,CASRYLQGTEQYF,TGTGCCAGCAGATACCTGCAGGGGACCGAGCAGTACTTC
TRBV28,TRBJ2-7,-,-,CASTMLDRNDEQYF,TGTGCCAGCACCATGTTGGACAGAAACGACGAGCAGTACTTC
TRBV6-1,TRBJ2-3,-,TRBD2,CASSPLAGGPDTQYF,TGTGCCAGCAGCCCCCTAGCGGGGGGACCAGATACGCAGTATTTT
TRBV5-1,TRBJ1-1,-,TRBD1,CASSISGGMNTEAFF,TGCGCCAGCAGTATATCAGGGGGGATGAACACTGAAGCTTTCTTT
TRBV7-9,TRBJ2-5,-,-,CASSLSGQETQYF,TGTGCCAGCAGCTTGTCGGGCCAAGAGACCCAGTACTTC
TRBV27,TRBJ2-7,-,-,CASIPHYEQYF,TGTGCCAGCATCCCCCACTACGAGCAGTACTTC
TRBV5-6,TRBJ1-6,-,TRBD1,CASSWRDSPLYNSPLHF,TGTGCCAGCAGCTGGAGGGACAGCCCTCTCTATAATTCACCCCTCCACTTT
TRBV7-2,TRBJ2-3,-,TRBD2,CASSSTSGIGTDTQYF,TGTGCCAGCAGCTCGACTAGCGGGATCGGGACAGATACGCAGTATTTT
TRBV28,TRBJ2-7,-,-,CASSFGDGSYEQYF,TGTGCCAGCAGTTTTGGGGACGGTTCCTACGAGCAGTACTTC
TRBV7-6,TRBJ2-7,once,-,CASSPPAGASYEQYF,TGTGCCAGCAGCCCCCCCGCAGGGGCCTCCTACGAGCAGTACTTC
TRBV14,TRBJ1-2,-,-,CASSQGRRSYGYTF,TGTGCCAGCAGCCAAGGTCGGCGGTCCTATGGCTACACCTTC
TRBV25-1,TRBJ2-3,-,-,CASSESQGSTDTQYF,TGTGCCAGCAGTGAATCGCAGGGGAGCACAGATACGCAGTATTTT
TRBV5-4,TRBJ2-7,few,-,CASSLNSYEQYF,TGTGCCAGCAGCTTGAATTCCTACGAGCAGTACTTC
TRBV29-1,TRBJ2-7,few,-,CSVESGQNTYEQYF,TGCAGCGTTGAGAGTGGCCAGAATACCTACGAGCAGTACTTC
TRBV10-3,TRBJ2-7,-,-,CAIRTQVSHEQYF,TGTGCCATCAGAACTCAGGTGTCCCACGAGCAGTACTTC
TRBV27,TRBJ2-2,-,TRBD2,CASSSLSSLLAGGRQSSGEPFF,TGTGCCAGCAGTTCCCTCTCATCTCTACTAGCGGGAGGGCGTCAAAGCAGCGGGGAGCCGTTTTTT
TRBV29-1,TRBJ2-1,-,-,CSAFKFSGSGGDEQFF,TGCAGCGCCTTTAAATTCTCGGGTTCAGGGGGGGATGAGCAGTTCTTC
TRBV19,TRBJ1-1,-,TRBD1,CASSMFPGQGTPEAFF,TGTGCCAGTAGTATGTTCCCGGGACAGGGAACCCCTGAAGCTTTCTTT
TRBV7-3,TRBJ2-7,-,TRBD2,CASSLKGEGEQYF,TGTGCCAGCAGCTTAAAAGGGGAGGGCGAGCAGTACTTC
TRBV2,TRBJ1-1,-,TRBD1,CASSDRQGYTEAFF,TGTGCCAGCAGTGACCGACAGGGGTATACTGAAGCTTTCTTT
TRBV11-2,TRBJ2-5,-,TRBD2,CASSSGASGGQQETQYF,TGTGCCAGCAGCTCCGGAGCTAGCGGGGGACAACAAGAGACCCAGTACTTC
TRBV27,TRBJ2-7,-,TRBD2,CASSLAGGPREQYF,TGTGCCAGCAGTTTAGCGGGAGGGCCGCGTGAGCAGTACTTC
TRBV29-1,TRBJ2-2,-,-,CSVEAINRGTGELFF,TGCAGCGTTGAAGCCATAAACCGTGGCACCGGGGAGCTGTTTTTT
TRBV6-1,TRBJ2-7,-,TRBD2,CASSDRREVTYEQYF,TGTGCCAGCAGTGACAGGCGGGAGGTGACCTACGAGCAGTACTTC
TRBV4-3,TRBJ1-2,-,TRBD1,CASSQDRNGYTF,TGCGCCAGCAGCCAGGACAGGAATGGCTACACCTTC
TRBV5-8,TRBJ1-6,-,-,CASSGRASLLGSPLHF,TGTGCCAGCAGCGGCCGGGCGTCCCTTTTAGGTTCACCCCTCCACTTT
TRBV28,TRBJ1-2,-,-,CALSGVDYGYTF,TGTGCCTTGTCGGGGGTTGACTATGGCTACACCTTC
TRBV9,TRBJ2-7,-,TRBD1,CASSQTGTDYEQYF,TGTGCCAGCAGCCAAACCGGGACAGACTACGAGCAGTACTTC
TRBV6-5,TRBJ2-5,-,TRBD1,CASWDTGGQETQYF,TGTGCCAGCTGGGATACAGGGGGTCAAGAGACCCAGTACTTC